The clone carrying this T cell receptor (beta chain) was counted a single time. Its matching antigen is unknown. The CDR3 extends over 10 amino acids. From germline, CDR1 is SSHAT and CDR2 FNYEAQ (reference sequence). Reverse transcribed after extraction, RNA yielded cDNA as the sequencing template. The method was immunoSEQ multiplex PCR; TCRdb's version includes in-frame clones alone and lacks a portion of them. The data hold over 250,000 clones, with 45% to 70% observed a single time. The entry originates in a study of CD8+ T cells in alopecia areata. About the study: Those patients who were treated received oral tofacitinib, which was given at 5 to 10 mg twice daily for moderate-to-severe alopecia areata. General study findings and limits: How baseline CD8+ expansion relates to response remains uncertain (there was one nonresponder). Clonality was higher in lesional than normal scalp, especially in alopecia totalis/universalis.

Treatment given: oral pan-JAK inhibitor, 5-10 mg twice daily. It was from alopecia areata patients that lesional scalp punch biopsies and peripheral blood were collected. The sequencing here drew on CD4+ T cells sorted from blood, taken at roughly week 53, from a patient treated with tofacitinib. The chain uses TRBV7-7 and TRBJ2-5; D gene uncertain. The receptor was derived from a human donor with alopecia areata. CDR3 nucleotide sequence: TGTGCTAGACCTCACGGGACCCAGTACTTC. Translation gives CARPHGTQYF.